These 29 T cell receptor beta chains share one sample of origin, sequenced in a study of blood T cell repertoires in COVID-19. Clones were read by immunoSEQ multiplex PCR, and TCRdb kept only the in-frame ones, dropping some. The sample includes 470,000 or so clones, nearly 90% seen only once; the top ten take approximately 2%. Source material: PBMCs or T cells enriched from blood (not recorded which). The receptors come from a woman between 18 and 29 years old with acute COVID-19.

This clone showed up just once. The chain employs TRBV11-2 and TRBJ1-2; 8 positions agree with TRBD1. V shed 1 base, J shed 8 bases, and the junction held 9 bases outside the gene matches. This CDR3 has 15 amino acids. Germline values: CDR1 SGHAT, CDR2 FQNNGV. The CDR3 protein is CASSLVLGQGGGYTF. CDR3 sequence (DNA): TGTGCCAGCAGCTTAGTTCTCGGACAGGGCGGAGGCTACACCTTC.

This clone appeared a few times. The chain uses TRBV6-5 and TRBJ2-7; 8 bases align to TRBD1. Germline CDR1 is MNHEY and CDR2 is SVGAGI. V shed 0 bases, J shed 6 bases, and the junction held 7 bases outside the gene matches. The CDR3 consists of 15 residues. This CDR3 is CASSYSMDREIEQYF. Here the CDR3 DNA reads TGTGCCAGCAGTTACTCGATGGACAGGGAGATCGAGCAGTACTTC.

The gene calls are TRBV10-1 and TRBJ2-2, with D tentatively TRBD1 (6 bases). This CDR3 spans 14 amino acids. Germline V CDR1 and CDR2: WNHNN, SYGVQD (reference sequence). Between the trimmed V and J ends, which lost 10 bases and 6 bases, there was a span of 18 bases. CDR3 nucleotides: TGCGCCACCTCAGGGGCCCACGGGCCCGGGGAGCTGTTTTTT. Translating it yields CATSGAHGPGELFF.

V usage is TRBV3-1 (or the pseudogene TRBV3-2) and J usage is TRBJ1-1, with a tentative D call TRBD1 (6 bases). V was clipped by 4 bases and J by 1 base, with 16 bases between them. The CDR3 consists of 16 residues. The V gene's germline CDR1 is LGHDT and CDR2 YNNKEL (reference sequence). CDR3 in DNA: TGTGCCAGCAGCCTTCGTTTGGGGGCGCGGAACACTGAAGCTTTCTTT. Protein sequence: CASSLRLGARNTEAFF.

The gene calls are TRBV5-1 and TRBJ2-1; 9 nucleotides agree with TRBD2. J lost 2 bases, V lost 0 bases, and 3 bases had no gene match. The CDR3 is 16 amino acids. CDR1 and CDR2 (germline): SGHRS, YFSETQ. CDR3 nucleotides: TGCGCCAGCAGCTTGGACGGACTAGCGACCTACAATGAGCAGTTCTTC. As protein: CASSLDGLATYNEQFF.

V gene TRBV4-1 combines with J gene TRBJ1-5; no reliable D call. The CDR3 length is 15 residues. Germline CDR1 and CDR2: MGHRA and YSYEKL. Trimming removed 0 bases from V and 6 bases from J, with 12 bases in between. CDR3: CASSQDLGSGQPQHF. The CDR3, as DNA: TGCGCCAGCAGCCAAGATCTGGGGAGCGGTCAGCCCCAGCATTTT.

This rearrangement joins TRBV19 to TRBJ2-1; 8 bases match TRBD2. Germline V gene lookup returns CDR1 LNHDA and CDR2 SQIVND (reference sequence). The CDR3 totals 15 residues. After removal of 3 bases from V and 4 bases from J, the junction contained 5 bases not matched to a gene. CDR3 amino acids: CASSISSGFYNEQFF. CDR3 bases: TGTGCCAGTAGTATTTCTAGCGGGTTTTACAATGAGCAGTTCTTC.

The chain uses TRBV27 and TRBJ1-5, with D tentatively TRBD1 (6 bases). The V gene lost 4 bases and the J gene lost 4 bases, with 14 bases spanning the gap. CDR3 length: 15 residues. Germline V lookup: CDR1 MNHEY, CDR2 SMNVEV (reference sequence). The CDR3 loop reads CASSWGRGDNQPQHF. The DNA of the CDR3 is TGTGCCAGCAGTTGGGGGCGAGGGGATAATCAGCCCCAGCATTTT.

The rearrangement joins TRBV7-9 to TRBJ2-2, with D maybe TRBD2 (6 bases). The CDR3 is 13 residues long. Per germline, CDR1 SEHNR and CDR2 FQNEAQ (reference sequence). The V end lost 4 bases, the J end lost 4 bases, and 7 bases lay between the germline ends. The CDR3 nucleotides read TGTGCCAGCAGCTACGGGGGCACCGGGGAGCTGTTTTTT. This gives the protein CASSYGGTGELFF.

This chain joins TRBV3-1 (or the pseudogene TRBV3-2) and TRBJ1-2; 7 positions agree with TRBD1. This CDR3 has 15 residues. V was clipped by 0 bases and J by 4 bases; unmatched bases: 5. The V gene's germline CDR1 is LGHDT and CDR2 YNNKEL (reference sequence). The CDR3: CASSQEGGQTYGYTF. The CDR3, as DNA: TGTGCCAGCAGCCAAGAGGGGGGACAGACCTATGGCTACACCTTC.

This chain connects TRBV28 to TRBJ1-2; D gene uncertain. Germline loops: CDR1 MDHEN, CDR2 SYDVKM. V was clipped by 2 bases and J by 2 bases, with 6 bases between them. The CDR3 is 13 amino acids. The CDR3 coding sequence is TGTGCCAGCAGTTTAAACAGAAACTATGGCTACACCTTC. It codes for CASSLNRNYGYTF.

CDR3 nucleotides: TGCGCCAGCAGCCAAGAGGCCCGGGACTATGGCTACACCTTC. It codes for CASSQEARDYGYTF. The V call is TRBV4-3, the J call TRBJ1-2; D remains ambiguous. Germline CDR1 and CDR2: LGHNA and YSLEER. The CDR3 length is 14 residues. With 0 bases removed from V and 3 bases from J, the gap between germline ends came to 8 bases.

The rearrangement uses TRBV7-2 and TRBJ1-2, with 12 bases that match TRBD1. The CDR3 length is 18 residues. Trimming at V came to 6 bases and at J to 2 bases, leaving 13 bases not matched to a gene. The germline gives CDR1 SGHTA, CDR2 FQGNSA. CDR3 region: CASSRFRDRGLSNYGYTF. The CDR3 nucleotides read TGTGCCAGCAGTCGCTTCCGGGACAGGGGGCTATCCAACTATGGCTACACCTTC.

The chain carries TRBV6-1 and TRBJ2-7, with TRBD2 as a possible D gene (5 bases). Per germline, CDR1 MNHNS and CDR2 SASEGT. The CDR3 has 16 residues. The ends were cut back, 1 base at V and 3 bases at J, with 16 bases in the middle. The CDR3 region has the DNA TGTGCCAGCAGTGAAGATGGTTCTGAGGGCGGCTACGAGCAGTACTTC. Residues: CASSEDGSEGGYEQYF.

CDR3 nucleotide sequence: TGTGCCAGCAGAGCGGACAGGGCCAGAAACACTGAAGCTTTCTTT. It is translated as CASRADRARNTEAFF. This chain joins TRBV6-5 and TRBJ1-1; 8 bases agree with TRBD1. Germline-derived CDR1 and CDR2 are MNHEY and SVGAGI. This CDR3 has 15 residues. The junction had 8 bases not matched to a gene; V was cut back by 6 bases and J by 2 bases.

The chain combines TRBV7-3 with TRBJ2-3; maybe TRBD1 (6 bases). This CDR3 has 15 amino acids. With 2 bases removed from V and 2 bases from J, the gap between germline ends came to 11 bases. Per germline, CDR1 SGHTA and CDR2 FQGTGA. The CDR3 region is CASSLLGALTDTQYF. In DNA form, the CDR3 reads TGTGCCAGCAGCTTATTGGGGGCCCTCACAGATACGCAGTATTTT.

The chain employs TRBV4-1 and TRBJ1-1; maybe TRBD1 (6 bases). Germline assignment: CDR1 MGHRA and CDR2 YSYEKL. This CDR3 spans 15 amino acids. V lost 4 bases, J lost 3 bases, and 15 bases lay in between. The CDR3 loop reads CASSPISDRDTEAFF. The CDR3 DNA reads TGCGCCAGCAGCCCCATATCGGACAGAGACACTGAAGCTTTCTTT.

This chain joins TRBV3-1 (or the pseudogene TRBV3-2) and TRBJ1-1; D might be TRBD1 (6 bases). The germline CDR1 and CDR2 sequences are LGHDT and YNNKEL (reference sequence). Trimming took off 2 bases at V and 7 bases at J, with 26 bases between the two ends. The CDR3 sequence is 18 residues long. CDR3 nucleotides: TGTGCCAGCAGCCAACCTACGGGGGGGCGAATAGGGCTTGGTGAAGCTTTCTTT. Residues: CASSQPTGGRIGLGEAFF.

The J gene is TRBJ1-5, the V gene TRBV28; D is possibly TRBD1 (6 bases). The CDR3 contains 16 residues. V gave up 1 base and J gave up 4 bases, with 14 bases separating them. CDR1 and CDR2 (germline): MDHEN, SYDVKM. The chain's CDR3 is CASSLYYQGRNQPQHF. The CDR3 DNA follows: TGTGCCAGCAGTTTATACTACCAGGGGCGGAATCAGCCCCAGCATTTT.

This clone was recorded once. The rearrangement uses TRBV30 and TRBJ2-7, with D maybe TRBD2 (5 bases). This CDR3 is 15 amino acids long. With 6 bases removed from V and 0 bases from J, the gap between germline ends came to 18 bases. Per germline, CDR1 GTSNPN and CDR2 SVGIG (reference sequence). For the CDR3, the DNA is TGTGCCTGCAACTTACTAGACGCCCCCTCCTACGAGCAGTACTTC. Its protein is CACNLLDAPSYEQYF.

The chain is built from TRBV24-1 and TRBJ2-2; 11 bases line up with TRBD2. Germline V gene data show CDR1 as KGHDR and CDR2 as SFDVKD. Germline trimming cut 4 bases from V and 5 bases from J; bases unmatched to any gene: 2. The CDR3 consists of 15 residues. CDR3 protein: CATSDWTSGTGELFF. DNA of the CDR3: TGTGCCACCAGTGACTGGACTAGCGGGACCGGGGAGCTGTTTTTT.

The chain couples TRBV7-2 to TRBJ2-1; the D gene is possibly TRBD1 (5 bases). Germline V gene lookup returns CDR1 SGHTA and CDR2 FQGNSA. V was pared by 5 bases and J by 6 bases, with 17 bases between. The CDR3 is 15 amino acids. DNA for the CDR3: TGTGCCAGCAGCCCACAAACCGACAGACGCAATGAGCAGTTCTTC. The encoded protein is CASSPQTDRRNEQFF.

V gene TRBV28 combines with J gene TRBJ2-1, with 12 bases matching TRBD2. The CDR3 contains 15 residues. Trimming cost V 6 bases and J 0 bases; bases outside gene matches: 0. Germline values: CDR1 MDHEN, CDR2 SYDVKM. DNA for the CDR3: TGTGCCAGCAGGACTAGCGGGAGCTCCTACAATGAGCAGTTCTTC. Translation gives CASRTSGSSYNEQFF.

As DNA, the CDR3 is TGTGCCAGCAGCTTGGACCTATACGAGCAGTACTTC. It encodes CASSLDLYEQYF. The chain carries TRBV5-6 and TRBJ2-7, with D unresolved. V dropped 0 bases and J dropped 4 bases, with 5 bases sitting between them. CDR1 is SGHDT and CDR2 is YYEEEE in the germline V gene. There are 12 residues in the CDR3.

The rearrangement uses TRBV7-3 and TRBJ2-1; 10 bases are a match to TRBD2. From germline, CDR1 is SGHTA and CDR2 FQGTGA. V trimming: 5 bases; J trimming: 0 bases; junction bases outside the gene matches: 10. This CDR3 is 18 amino acids long. CDR3 in DNA: TGTGCCAGCAGCACCCAGCGGGGGGGCCTTATCTCCTACAATGAGCAGTTCTTC. This sequence encodes CASSTQRGGLISYNEQFF.

This rearrangement joins TRBV6-5 to TRBJ1-3; 12 bases line up with TRBD1. Trimming cost V 2 bases and J 9 bases; bases outside gene matches: 5. The CDR3 is made up of 15 amino acids. Looked up from germline, CDR1 is MNHEY and CDR2 is SVGAGI. As DNA, the CDR3 is TGTGCCAGCAGTTACCGACCGGGACAGGGGGCCACCATATATTTT. Translated: CASSYRPGQGATIYF.

The chain combines TRBV23-1 with TRBJ2-4, with D perhaps TRBD2 (5 bases). TRBV23-1 is assigned to the ORF class and has an uncertain function. The CDR3 has 20 residues. Trimming shortened V by 0 bases and J by 0 bases, and 21 bases separated the two germline ends. The chain's CDR3 is CASSQSGAHESNLAKNIQYF. CDR3 DNA sequence: TGCGCCAGCAGTCAATCGGGAGCACACGAGAGTAACCTAGCCAAAAACATTCAGTACTTC.

The chain links TRBV7-9 to TRBJ1-6, with D perhaps TRBD1 (5 bases). Germline V CDR1 and CDR2: SEHNR, FQNEAQ (reference sequence). The V gene lost 4 bases and the J gene lost 8 bases, with 12 bases spanning the gap. This CDR3 contains 14 residues. The CDR3 here is CASSSTANHSPLHF. The DNA for the CDR3 is TGTGCCAGCAGCTCGACAGCGAATCATTCACCCCTCCACTTT. Supplemented by reference TRBV7-9 and TRBJ1-6, the full variable domain reads DTGVSQNPRHKITKRGQNVTFRCDPISEHNRLYWYRQTLGQGPEFLTYFQNEAQLEKSRLLSDRFSAERPKGSFSTLEIQRTEQGDSAMYLCASSSTANHSPLHFGNGTRLTVT.

The table lists this clone with a count of one. The rearrangement joins TRBV5-5 to TRBJ1-6; maybe TRBD1 (6 bases). This CDR3 is 15 amino acids long. CDR1 is SGHKS, CDR2 YYEKEE, per germline (reference sequence). V lost 4 bases and J 8 bases, leaving 16 bases between the germline ends. CDR3: CASSTHRDGDSPLHF. The CDR3 bases are TGTGCCAGCAGCACCCACAGGGATGGGGATTCACCCCTCCACTTT.